This TCR beta chain was captured in a study of cytomegalovirus exposure and HLA in healthy donors. The overall study: A previous analysis identified approximately 110 million unique TCR beta sequences derived from around 200 million T cells.

Overall study results and limits: Reports indicated that the classifier achieved high specificity and sensitivity in diagnosing cytomegalovirus status. Most of the TCR beta V segments (in an earlier analysis) were productive either about 90% or about 30% of the time.

A multiplex PCR was run with 60 Vbeta primers and 13 Jbeta primers. The protocol was immunoSEQ multiplex PCR, while the TCRdb copy is restricted to in-frame clones and leaves out a portion. The table lists under 200,000 clones, about 80% of them singletons. Trimming cost V 5 bases and J 4 bases, with 14 bases left between them. Looked up from germline, CDR1 is SGHAT and CDR2 is FQNNGV. This CDR3 comprises 14 residues. This clone was recorded a few times. Its cognate antigen is unknown. The source of this sequence is a man aged 35 to 55 in good health and CMV-seronegative. The sample consisted of PBMCs. The chain links TRBV11-2 to TRBJ1-1; TRBD1 might be the D (5 bases). CDR3 amino acids: CASSPRAGVTEAFF. CDR3 sequence (DNA): TGTGCCAGCAGCCCCAGGGCGGGGGTCACTGAAGCTTTCTTT.